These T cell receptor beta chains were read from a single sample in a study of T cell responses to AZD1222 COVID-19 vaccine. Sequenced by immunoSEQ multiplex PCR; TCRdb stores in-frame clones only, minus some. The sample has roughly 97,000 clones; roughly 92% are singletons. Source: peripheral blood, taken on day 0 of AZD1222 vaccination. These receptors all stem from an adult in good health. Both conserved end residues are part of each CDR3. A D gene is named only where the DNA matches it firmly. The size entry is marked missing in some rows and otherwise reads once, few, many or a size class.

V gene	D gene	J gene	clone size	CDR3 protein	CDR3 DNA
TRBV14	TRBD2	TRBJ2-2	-	CASSPITSGRGTGELFF	TGTGCCAGCAGCCCGATAACTAGCGGGAGGGGGACCGGGGAGCTGTTTTTT
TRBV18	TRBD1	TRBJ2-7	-	CASSSDRAREQYF	TGTGCCAGCTCATCGGACAGGGCGAGGGAGCAGTACTTC
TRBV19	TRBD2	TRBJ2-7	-	CASSIASTSGSYEQYF	TGTGCCAGTAGTATAGCCTCCACTAGCGGCTCCTACGAGCAGTACTTC
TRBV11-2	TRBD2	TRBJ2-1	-	CASSLDRLAGENEQFF	TGTGCCAGCAGCTTAGATCGACTAGCGGGAGAGAATGAGCAGTTCTTC
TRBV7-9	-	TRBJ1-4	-	CASSSRQVHNEKLFF	TGTGCCAGCAGCTCGCGACAGGTCCATAATGAAAAACTGTTTTTT
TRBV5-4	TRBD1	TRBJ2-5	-	CASSLDRGLETQYF	TGTGCCAGCAGCTTAGACAGGGGGCTAGAGACCCAGTACTTC
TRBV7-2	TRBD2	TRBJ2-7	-	CASRLGLADSYEQYF	TGTGCCAGCAGACTCGGACTAGCGGACTCCTACGAGCAGTACTTC
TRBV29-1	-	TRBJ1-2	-	CSGTGGSGYTF	TGCAGCGGAACCGGGGGATCTGGCTACACCTTC
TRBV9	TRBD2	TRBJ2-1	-	CASSVGLAGLYNEQFF	TGTGCCAGCAGCGTAGGACTAGCGGGGTTATACAATGAGCAGTTCTTC
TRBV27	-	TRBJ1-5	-	CASRGGGQVSNQPQHF	TGTGCCAGCAGGGGCGGGGGGCAGGTTAGCAATCAGCCCCAGCATTTT
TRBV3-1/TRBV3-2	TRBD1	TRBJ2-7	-	CASSQVKGAWSYEQYF	TGTGCCAGCAGCCAAGTTAAGGGGGCTTGGTCCTACGAGCAGTACTTC
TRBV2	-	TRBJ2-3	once	CASSVGAVPYTQYF	TGTGCCAGCAGTGTAGGGGCGGTTCCCTATACGCAGTATTTT
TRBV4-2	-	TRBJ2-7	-	CASSHTGGTYEQYF	TGTGCCAGCAGCCACACCGGGGGCACCTACGAGCAGTACTTC
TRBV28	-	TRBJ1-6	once	CASTRVYNSPLHF	TGTGCCAGTACTCGGGTCTATAATTCACCCCTCCACTTT
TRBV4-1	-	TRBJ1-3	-	CASSQDRRQYSGNTIYF	TGCGCCAGCAGCCAAGACCGAAGACAGTACTCTGGAAACACCATATATTTT
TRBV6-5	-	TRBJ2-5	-	CASSYKGIPETQYF	TGTGCCAGCAGTTACAAGGGGATCCCGGAGACCCAGTACTTC
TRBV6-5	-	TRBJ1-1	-	CASTPTDLNTEAFF	TGTGCCAGCACCCCGACTGATTTGAACACTGAAGCTTTCTTT
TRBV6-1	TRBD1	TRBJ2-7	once	CASSEGQGGSYEQYF	TGTGCCAGCAGTGAAGGACAGGGGGGGTCCTACGAGCAGTACTTC
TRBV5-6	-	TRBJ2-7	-	CASRTTGSYEQYF	TGTGCCAGCAGGACTACTGGAAGCTACGAGCAGTACTTC
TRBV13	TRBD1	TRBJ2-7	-	CASSFRQGHEQYF	TGTGCCAGCAGCTTCCGACAGGGCCACGAGCAGTACTTC